This T cell receptor beta chain derives from a study of T cells in Graves' hyperthyroidism and ophthalmopathy (dated 2019 in TCRdb). With respect to the entire study: Peripheral blood was collected at initial diagnosis, before any treatment. After blood sampling, hyperthyroidism patients were treated with methimazole at a starting dose of 30 mg daily, and ophthalmopathy patients were treated with high-dose intravenous methylprednisolone. According to the paper, TCR Vbeta CDR3 sequencing was carried out on 135 peripheral blood samples, which came from over 40 ophthalmopathy, approximately 72 hyperthyroidism and approximately 17 progressor patients. Whether ophthalmopathy could be predicted prospectively was tested in an independent validation cohort made up of roughly 20 hyperthyroidism patients plus 17 patients who later progressed to ophthalmopathy. In roughly six Graves' hyperthyroidism patients, the study also compared T-cell repertoires from thyroid tissue with T-cell repertoires from blood. The roughly 90 discovery patients were divided at random into training and test sets in a 7:3 ratio. To identify TCR V-J signatures that set the groups apart, the researchers used a discovery cohort of 100 patients, made up of 40 to 45 with Graves' ophthalmopathy and 55 to 65 with stable Graves' hyperthyroidism.

Ophthalmopathy patients had moderately to severely active disease, Clinical Activity Score of at least 3, NOSPECS grade of at least 4, and duration under 3 months. Exclusion was applied to patients with uncontrolled infections, other autoimmune diseases, pregnancy or lactation. Diagnoses relied on clinical symptoms, serum thyroxine and TRAb, thyroid ultrasound and orbital computed tomography. Ficoll-Paque density gradient centrifugation was used to isolate PBMCs from 8.5 to 10 ml of fresh peripheral blood. Total RNA was extracted using Trizol reagent, and RNA quality was assessed on an Agilent 2100 Bioanalyzer. Results the study describes overall, beyond this receptor: In validation, progression to ophthalmopathy was predicted by the model with almost 71% sensitivity and under 85% specificity, a median of around 6.5 months before onset. In cross-validation, a model built on a 13 V-J signature told ophthalmopathy apart from stable hyperthyroidism with 87.88% sensitivity and around 81% specificity, and in testing the same model reached 80%/75%. No statistical method was used to fix the sample size in advance, and group allocation was not hidden from the investigators. Most expanded thyroid clonotypes (frequency above 0.001) were also detected in blood, a finding suggesting that blood repertoires may reflect thyroid immune responses.

Many counts were recorded for this clonotype. Its antigen remains unidentified. No clone much larger than this one lies a single base away; base qualities are absent. V loses 1 base of germline sequence and J loses 1 base, and the interval between the two ends is 11 bases. There are 16 amino acids in the CDR3, from cysteine to phenylalanine inclusive. Kept here is only the CDR3 DNA, which spans 48 bases and is read in frame from base 1. Based on the germline V gene (reference sequence), the CDR1 and CDR2 sequences are DFQATT and SNEGSKA. The TCR beta CDR3 regions were amplified from the RNA transcripts. The TCR CDR3 was subjected to a first round of RT-PCR using the HTBI primer set and the Qiagen OneStep RT-PCR kit. The libraries were constructed in a second round of multiplex PCR and then size-selected and purified. Paired-end sequencing of the libraries was performed with 100 bp reads on an Illumina HiSeq2000. The original methods were these. Raw data were processed with SOAPnuke, discarding reads with adapters, uncalled bases, mean Phred below 15, or no exact constant-primer or identifier match. COPE v1.2.5 was used to merge the high-quality paired reads, and each unique nucleotide sequence was defined as a clonotype. MiTCR v1.1 was used to align the clonotypes against IMGT TRBV, TRBD and TRBJ reference segments. Analysis was restricted to V-J combinations with a frequency above 0.0001, which covered 99.2% of repertoires. A TCS score was defined as the ratio of F50 (clonal expansion) to E x V (chaos), with BLOSUM62-based TCRdist applied between CDR3 peptides within each V-J. Welch's t-statistics and random forest reduced 500 to 650 V-J features to roughly 13, which were used in a naive Bayes classifier (R e1071). In-frame beta chains were kept once TCRdb had trimmed the public reads at Q25 with fastp and called clones with MiXCR. Under each unique CDR3 protein, matching rows form one entry showing the most common genes and DNA. The V and J calls shown here were made by TCRdb, not taken from the authors' results. Recorded for this sample are almost 250,000 distinct CDR3 sequences; around 25% of them occurred a single time. Approximately 35% of the sample belongs to the ten largest clones.

This sequence uses TRBV20-1 and TRBJ1-6, with TRBD1 perhaps the D gene, on 5 matching bases. The clonotype originates from a woman aged 40-49 years with Graves' ophthalmopathy. Sequencing input: blood. CDR3 sequence: CSARVGTGSYNSPLHF. The base sequence is TGCAGTGCTAGAGTGGGGACGGGGTCCTATAATTCACCCCTCCACTTT.